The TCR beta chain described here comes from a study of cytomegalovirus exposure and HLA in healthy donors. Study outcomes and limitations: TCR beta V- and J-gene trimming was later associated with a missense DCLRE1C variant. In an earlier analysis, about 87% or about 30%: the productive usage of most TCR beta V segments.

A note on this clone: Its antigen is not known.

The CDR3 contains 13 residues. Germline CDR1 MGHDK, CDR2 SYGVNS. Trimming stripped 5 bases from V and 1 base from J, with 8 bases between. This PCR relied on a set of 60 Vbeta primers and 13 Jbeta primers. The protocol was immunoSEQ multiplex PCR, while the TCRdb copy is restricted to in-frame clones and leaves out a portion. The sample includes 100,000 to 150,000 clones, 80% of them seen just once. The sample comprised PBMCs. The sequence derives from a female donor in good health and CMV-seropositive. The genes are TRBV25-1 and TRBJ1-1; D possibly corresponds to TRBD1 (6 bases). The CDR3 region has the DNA TGTGCCAGCAGTAAGACAGGGAACACTGAAGCTTTCTTT. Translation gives CASSKTGNTEAFF.